Sequencing of this TCR beta chain was carried out in a study of blood T cell repertoires in COVID-19. This CDR3 spans 14 amino acids. V lost 7 bases and J lost 6, with 17 bases in between. In germline, CDR1 is SGHKS, CDR2 YYEKEE (reference sequence). Seattle researchers signed up patients amid active infection and tracked them longitudinally. Libraries were prepared by immunoSEQ multiplex PCR; TCRdb keeps only in-frame clonotypes and omits some of them. The table includes approximately 280,000 clones, approximately 90% detected once. The sample was peripheral blood. The V call is TRBV5-5, the J call TRBJ2-1; possible D gene TRBD2, 5 bases. The receptor comes from a woman younger than 45 with COVID-19, enrolled during active disease. The CDR3 bases are TGTGCCAGCGGACCGGGATTTAAGGGCAATGAGCAGTTCTTC. Encoded protein: CASGPGFKGNEQFF. The full variable domain, its missing parts supplied by reference TRBV5-5 and TRBJ2-1, is DAGVTQSPTHLIKTRGQQVTLRCSPISGHKSVSWYQQVLGQGPQFIFQYYEKEERGRGNFPDRFSARQFPNYSSELNVNALLLGDSALYLCASGPGFKGNEQFFGPGTRLTVL.